This T cell receptor beta chain originates from a study of blood T cell repertoires in COVID-19. For the study at large: In each case, the material was cDNA or gDNA derived from T cells, B-cell-depleted T cells, or PBMCs.

This clone turned up a few times. As processed by the authors: Estimation of nucleated cell counts relied on the amplification of reference gene primers. TCRdb's copy holds only in-frame clones and misses some; the assay was immunoSEQ multiplex PCR. V, J and clone size reflect that table, while D and trimming were determined from the DNA. The top ten hold 1.8% of the sample, which has around 69,000 clones, roughly 80% seen once. The germline V gene has CDR1 SGHVS and CDR2 FNYEAQ. Trimming stripped 1 base from V and 4 bases from J, with 8 bases between. This CDR3 is built from 13 residues. Source material: peripheral blood. The TCR sequence derives from a woman aged 60-75 years with acute or convalescent COVID-19. The V call is TRBV7-6, the J call TRBJ2-7, with D unresolved. This chain's CDR3 is CASSLGPEYEQYF. CDR3 coding DNA: TGTGCCAGCAGCTTAGGGCCGGAGTACGAGCAGTACTTC.